This TCR beta chain came from a study of spatial heterogeneity in lung cancer. Study-level background: Sequencing covered available follow-up PBMC samples collected a median of roughly 22 months after resection.

Indicated time point: blood at routine non-recurrence follow-up after resection. Whole RNA was taken from tumor, nontumor lung or frozen PBMC; it was then sequenced unsorted. Unique molecular identifiers, one per molecule, were present on every TCR cDNA molecule. One entry per CDR3 protein, called by TCRdb with MiXCR from the 5' RACE reads. The table lists around 110,000 distinct CDR3 sequences, 9% to 15% of them singletons, with about 15% in the top ten. Trimming stripped 5 bases from V and 6 bases from J, with 5 bases between. The length of the CDR3 is 11 residues. From germline, CDR1 is MNHNY and CDR2 SVGAGI (reference sequence). The study's findings and limits: TCRs found ubiquitously expanded in tumor appeared in blood more at resection than at follow-up.

There are many counts of this clonotype. Its antigen remains unidentified. The sample consisted of PBMCs, taken at follow-up. The rearrangement uses TRBV6-6 and TRBJ2-1; no clear D gene. The TCR was taken from a male donor with early-stage non-small cell lung cancer. The CDR3 sequence is CASSEANEQFF. The CDR3 bases are TGTGCCAGCAGTGAAGCCAATGAGCAGTTCTTC.